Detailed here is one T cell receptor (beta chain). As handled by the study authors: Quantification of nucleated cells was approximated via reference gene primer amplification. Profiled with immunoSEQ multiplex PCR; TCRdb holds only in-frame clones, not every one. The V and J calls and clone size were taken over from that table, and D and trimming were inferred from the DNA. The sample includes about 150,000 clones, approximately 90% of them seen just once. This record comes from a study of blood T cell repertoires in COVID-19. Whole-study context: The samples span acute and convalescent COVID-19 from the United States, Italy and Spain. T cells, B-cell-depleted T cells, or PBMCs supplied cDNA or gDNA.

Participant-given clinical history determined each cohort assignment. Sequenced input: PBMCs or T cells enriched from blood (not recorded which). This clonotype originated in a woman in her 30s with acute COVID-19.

The CDR3 here is CASSFGLALNTGELFF. The CDR3 coding sequence is TGTGCCAGCAGCTTCGGGCTAGCGCTAAACACCGGGGAGCTGTTTTTT. V usage is TRBV7-9 and J usage is TRBJ2-2; weak D call: TRBD2 (6 bases). Trimming took 3 bases from V and 2 from J, leaving 13 bases between them. From germline, CDR1 is SEHNR and CDR2 FQNEAQ (reference sequence). The CDR3 contains 16 residues.